The 26 T cell receptor beta chains in this list originate from one sample, sequenced in a study of T cells after yellow fever vaccination. In TCRdb, the 5' RACE reads were re-called with MiXCR into one record per CDR3 protein. The sample comprises some 320,000 distinct CDR3 sequences, approximately 10% of which are singletons, and around 3.4% rests with the top ten. Source: CD4+ T cells sorted from PBMCs, taken 5 days after the yellow fever booster vaccination. The receptor source for this set is a young man who received the YFV17D yellow fever vaccine.

This sequence joins TRBV23-1 and TRBJ2-1; D gene ambiguous. TRBV23-1 is designated an ORF whose function remains uncertain. The CDR3 covers 11 residues. Trimming pared 4 bases from V and 15 bases from J, leaving 13 bases between. The CDR3 spells CASSLKDRRFF. CDR3 nucleotide sequence: TGCGCCAGCAGTCTGAAGGACCGGAGGTTCTTC.

This clonotype was counted between two and nine times. The genes are TRBV28 and TRBJ2-1, with D perhaps TRBD2 (6 bases). V lost 3 bases, J lost 3 bases, and 9 bases lay in between. Germline V lookup: CDR1 MDHEN, CDR2 SYDVKM. The CDR3 contains 14 residues. DNA for the CDR3: TGTGCCAGCAGTTTGCGGGGCCACTACAATGAGCAGTTCTTC. The encoded protein is CASSLRGHYNEQFF.

This clonotype was found a few times. Here the CDR3 DNA reads TGTGCCACCAGCAGAGGGGCTTCGGGTTTGGGCAATGAGCAGTTCTTC. It specifies CATSRGASGLGNEQFF. The chain combines TRBV15 with TRBJ2-1; no clear D gene. Germline V gene data show CDR1 as LNHNV and CDR2 as YYDKDF (reference sequence). V was shortened by 1 base and J by 6 bases, with 16 bases between the two germline ends. The CDR3 runs to 16 residues.

The chain couples TRBV12-3 or TRBV12-4 to TRBJ1-1; D is unresolved. The CDR3 covers 13 residues. Deletions cut 2 bases from V and 3 bases from J, with 7 bases between. CDR3: CASSLYEYTEAFF. In DNA, the CDR3 is TGTGCCAGCAGTTTATACGAGTACACTGAAGCTTTCTTT.

This chain's CDR3 is CASSQDAGPLEQYF. The CDR3 bases are TGTGCCAGCAGCCAAGACGCCGGGCCCCTGGAGCAGTACTTC. The chain recombines TRBV3-1 with TRBJ2-7; no definite D call. V was clipped by 0 bases and J by 7 bases, with 13 bases between them. The CDR3 length is 14 residues. Germline lookup yields CDR1 LGHDT and CDR2 YNNKEL (reference sequence).

The chain has TRBV28 and TRBJ2-3; possible D gene TRBD2, 6 bases. Germline V gives CDR1 MDHEN, CDR2 SYDVKM. With 5 bases removed from V and 1 base from J, the gap between germline ends came to 16 bases. The CDR3 has 16 residues. The CDR3 DNA sequence: TGTGCCAGCAGTGTACAAAGGGGAGGTGGCACAGATACGCAGTATTTT. This sequence encodes CASSVQRGGGTDTQYF.

The chain links TRBV5-1 to TRBJ1-2; no firm D call. Germline CDR1 is SGHRS and CDR2 is YFSETQ. Trimming pared 0 bases from V and 4 bases from J, leaving 10 bases between. There are 14 residues in the CDR3. CDR3 amino acids: CASSLVYGSYGYTF. In nucleotides, the CDR3 is TGCGCCAGCAGCTTGGTTTACGGGTCCTATGGCTACACCTTC.

This clonotype has just a few counts. The chain uses TRBV4-2 and TRBJ1-2; the D gene is possibly TRBD1 (6 bases). V shed 5 bases and J shed 4 bases, with 20 bases lying between them. The germline CDR1 and CDR2 sequences are LGHNA and YNFKEQ. The length of the CDR3 is 16 residues. The CDR3 region is CASSIQGNPSGYGYTF. In DNA, the CDR3 is TGTGCCAGCAGCATACAGGGTAATCCTTCGGGCTATGGCTACACCTTC.

The V call is TRBV5-6, the J call TRBJ1-5; D not resolved. In germline, CDR1 is SGHDT, CDR2 YYEEEE. The V and J ends lost 2 bases and 5 bases respectively, with 17 bases between them. The CDR3 covers 16 residues. For the CDR3, the DNA is TGTGCCAGCAGCTTCTCCGGGTCCCGAAGGTATCAGCCCCAGCATTTT. It is translated as CASSFSGSRRYQPQHF.

To note about this clonotype: With a much larger clone just one base away, this may be a read error. This chain uses TRBV25-1 with TRBJ2-3; D possibly corresponds to TRBD1 (5 bases). The length of the CDR3 is 16 residues. Germline loops: CDR1 MGHDK, CDR2 SYGVNS. The V and J ends lost 3 bases and 4 bases respectively, with 17 bases between them. CDR3 protein: CASSEHLQGRADTQYF. CDR3 bases: TGTGCCAGCAGTGAGCATCTTCAGGGCCGCGCAGATACGCAGTATTTT. Drawing the rest from reference TRBV25-1 and TRBJ2-3, the complete variable domain is EADIYQTPRYLVIGTGKKITLECSQTMGHDKMYWYQQDPGMELHLIHYSYGVNSTEKGDLSSESTVSRIRTEHFPLTLESARPSHTSQYLCASSEHLQGRADTQYFGPGTRLTVL.

This clonotype was detected a few times. The chain employs TRBV6-2 or TRBV6-3 and TRBJ2-3; D may be TRBD1 or TRBD2 (5 bases each). Germline V gene lookup returns CDR1 MNHEY and CDR2 SVGEGT. The V end lost 0 bases, the J end lost 2 bases, and 12 bases lay between the germline ends. The length of the CDR3 is 16 residues. The CDR3, as DNA: TGTGCCAGCAGTTACTCGGGGACCTCTTTCACAGATACGCAGTATTTT. This translates into CASSYSGTSFTDTQYF.

The rearrangement links TRBV6-5 to TRBJ2-2; D is possibly TRBD1 (6 bases). The CDR3 has 16 residues. V lost 6 bases, J lost 0 bases, and 14 bases lay in between. From germline, CDR1 is MNHEY and CDR2 SVGAGI. In nucleotides, the CDR3 is TGTGCCAGCAGACCGATGGGGGCTTCGAACACCGGGGAGCTGTTTTTT. Amino acid sequence: CASRPMGASNTGELFF.

This clonotype was found a few times. The gene calls are TRBV4-3 and TRBJ1-2; weak D call: TRBD1 (5 bases). V was trimmed by 0 bases and J by 8 bases, leaving 16 bases between them. The CDR3 runs 15 residues. Germline-derived CDR1 and CDR2 are LGHNA and YSLEER. This CDR3 is CASSQETSLGRGYTF. For the CDR3, the DNA is TGCGCCAGCAGCCAAGAAACGTCTTTGGGGCGCGGCTACACCTTC.

V is TRBV6-1 and J is TRBJ2-1; a possible D gene is TRBD1 (6 bases). CDR1 and CDR2 from the germline V gene are MNHNS and SASEGT. The CDR3 sequence is 13 residues long. Trimming removed 5 bases at V and 5 bases at J, with 10 bases between. The CDR3 nucleotides are TGTGCCAGCAGTTCGGGACAACACAATGAGCAGTTCTTC. Protein product: CASSSGQHNEQFF.

The V gene is TRBV28, the J gene TRBJ1-3; D might be TRBD1 (6 bases). Per germline, CDR1 MDHEN and CDR2 SYDVKM. The CDR3 extends over 13 amino acids. Trimming cost V 6 bases and J 15 bases, with 21 bases left between them. The CDR3 spells CASSLTGQSNGYF. DNA of the CDR3: TGTGCCAGCAGCCTTACCGGACAGTCAAATGGATATTTT.

This clonotype came up a few times. This sequence joins TRBV30 and TRBJ1-5, with 7 bases that match TRBD1. V shed 0 bases, J shed 8 bases, and the junction held 4 bases outside the gene matches. This CDR3 is 13 amino acids long. Germline V gene data show CDR1 as GTSNPN and CDR2 as SVGIG (reference sequence). The CDR3 sequence: CAWSVQGTEPQHF. CDR3 DNA sequence: TGTGCCTGGAGTGTACAGGGGACGGAGCCCCAGCATTTT.

The DNA of the CDR3 is TGTGCCACCGCCCAGGACTACTACAATGAGCAGTTCTTC. The encoded protein is CATAQDYYNEQFF. V and J are TRBV7-2 and TRBJ2-1; possibly TRBD2 for D (6 bases). The CDR3 consists of 13 residues. Germline lookup yields CDR1 SGHTA and CDR2 FQGNSA. Trimming removed 10 bases at V and 3 bases at J, with 13 bases between.

This clonotype appeared many times. The rearrangement links TRBV4-1 to TRBJ2-7; D is possibly TRBD1 or TRBD2 (6 bases each). Germline V lookup: CDR1 MGHRA, CDR2 YSYEKL. This CDR3 region has 17 residues. V dropped 3 bases and J dropped 2 bases, with 20 bases sitting between them. CDR3 sequence (DNA): TGCGCCAGCAGCCAGCAGTTGGGGGGCCCGTGGGCCTACGAGCAGTACGTC. This codes for CASSQQLGGPWAYEQYV.

This clonotype was counted only a few times. The V and J genes are TRBV20-1 and TRBJ2-1; D is ambiguous. With 3 bases removed from V and 0 bases from J, the gap between germline ends came to 12 bases. The CDR3 has 15 residues. Germline V gene data show CDR1 as DFQATT and CDR2 as SNEGSKA (reference sequence). CDR3 amino acids: CSARGDTSSYNEQFF. Written as DNA, the CDR3 is TGCAGTGCTAGGGGCGACACGAGCTCCTACAATGAGCAGTTCTTC.

This clonotype was counted between two and nine times. V usage is TRBV11-1 and J usage is TRBJ2-3; 7 bases are shared with TRBD2. Trimming at V came to 5 bases and at J to 3 bases, leaving 8 bases not matched to a gene. Germline CDR1 is SGHAT and CDR2 is FQDESV (reference sequence). The CDR3 extends over 15 amino acids. The CDR3 sequence is CASSRRGVVTDTQYF. In DNA form, the CDR3 reads TGTGCCAGCAGCCGTCGGGGGGTTGTTACAGATACGCAGTATTTT. Complete variable domain (other parts from reference TRBV11-1 and TRBJ2-3): EAEVAQSPRYKITEKSQAVAFWCDPISGHATLYWYRQILGQGPELLVQFQDESVVDDSQLPKDRFSAERLKGVDSTLKIQPAELGDSAMYLCASSRRGVVTDTQYFGPGTRLTVL.

This clonotype has at least ten counts. The chain combines TRBV9 with TRBJ2-5, with D maybe TRBD2 (6 bases). Trimming pared 0 bases from V and 2 bases from J, leaving 11 bases between. The CDR3 runs to 15 residues. Looked up from germline, CDR1 is SGDLS and CDR2 is YYNGEE. Here the CDR3 DNA reads TGTGCCAGCAGCGTAGGTGCGGGGCAACAAGAGACCCAGTACTTC. Its translation is CASSVGAGQQETQYF.

V and J are TRBV6-2 or TRBV6-3 and TRBJ2-5; D call uncertain. This CDR3 is built from 14 residues. Germline CDR1 MNHEY, CDR2 SVGEGT. V lost 7 bases, J lost 5 bases, and 17 bases lay in between. CDR3 amino acids: CASTQPWPGETQYF. The CDR3 nucleotides read TGTGCCAGCACCCAACCATGGCCTGGGGAGACCCAGTACTTC.

This chain connects TRBV6-1 to TRBJ1-3; D unclear. The CDR3 consists of 17 residues. Trimming pared 6 bases from V and 0 bases from J, leaving 18 bases between. Per the germline V gene, CDR1 is MNHNS and CDR2 is SASEGT. The CDR3 DNA follows: TGTGCCAGCAGAAAGCCGGCAGACCCGAGCTCTGGAAACACCATATATTTT. Translated, it gives CASRKPADPSSGNTIYF.

In this sample, this clonotype turned up a few times. The chain combines TRBV20-1 with TRBJ2-5; the D is unclear. Per germline, CDR1 DFQATT and CDR2 SNEGSKA (reference sequence). The CDR3 runs 13 residues. The ends were cut back, 0 bases at V and 7 bases at J, with 12 bases in the middle. DNA for the CDR3: TGCAGTGCTAGAGATCGAATAGTAGGGACCCAGTACTTC. This translates into CSARDRIVGTQYF.

The chain has TRBV11-2 and TRBJ1-5; D ambiguous. Germline V lookup: CDR1 SGHAT, CDR2 FQNNGV. V lost 5 bases, J lost 7 bases, and 15 bases lay in between. The length of the CDR3 is 14 residues. The CDR3 here is CASSKNPETQPQHF. The CDR3 nucleotides are TGTGCCAGCAGCAAGAATCCAGAAACCCAGCCCCAGCATTTT.

The J gene is TRBJ2-5, the V gene TRBV2; 11 positions match TRBD2. CDR3 length: 12 residues. Germline V CDR1 and CDR2: SNHLY, FYNNEI. Trimming at V came to 11 bases and at J to 10 bases, leaving 9 bases not matched to a gene. The CDR3 DNA reads TGTGCCGGTCAGACTAGCGGGGAGGACCAGTACTTC. It codes for CAGQTSGEDQYF.